The clone carrying this T cell receptor beta chain was seen only a few times. Its antigen remains unknown. Each TCR beta library was made by quantitative 5'-RACE that incorporated molecular barcodes. TCRdb re-called the 5' RACE reads through MiXCR, storing one row per CDR3 protein. This table holds 700,000 or so distinct CDR3 sequences, around a fifth found once. The sample comes from a study of CD8 T cells in ankylosing spondylitis. This CDR3 is built from 17 residues. CDR1 is PRHDT, CDR2 FYEKMQ, per germline (reference sequence). The ends lost 3 bases at V and 4 bases at J; junction bases unmatched: 13. The study, taken as a whole, reports: Typical of ankylosing spondylitis blood, it appeared, was a TCR beta motif of eight highly homologous variants.

The sequence derives from a male donor with ankylosing spondylitis. This chain links TRBV13 with TRBJ1-1; TRBD1 matches 8 bases. Sequencing used blood, either unsorted or a sorted T cell fraction (not recorded which). The CDR3 sequence: CASSFSSGQGPVTEAFF. CDR3 nucleotide sequence: TGTGCCAGCAGCTTCTCCTCTGGACAGGGTCCAGTCACTGAAGCTTTCTTT.